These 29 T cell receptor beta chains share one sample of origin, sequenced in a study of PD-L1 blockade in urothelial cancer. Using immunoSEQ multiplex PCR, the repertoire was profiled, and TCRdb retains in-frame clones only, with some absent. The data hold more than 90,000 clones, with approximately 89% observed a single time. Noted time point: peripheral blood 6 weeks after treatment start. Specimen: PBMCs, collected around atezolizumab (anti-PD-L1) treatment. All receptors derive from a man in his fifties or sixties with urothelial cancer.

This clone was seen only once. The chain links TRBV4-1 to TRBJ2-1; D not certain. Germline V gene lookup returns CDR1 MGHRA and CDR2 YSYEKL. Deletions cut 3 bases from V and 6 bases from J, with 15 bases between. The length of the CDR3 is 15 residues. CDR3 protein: CASSQAAGGPNEQFF. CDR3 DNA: TGCGCCAGCAGCCAGGCCGCAGGTGGCCCCAATGAGCAGTTCTTC.

This CDR3 reads CASRPGAGGRNEQFF. The CDR3 nucleotides are TGTGCCAGCAGACCCGGGGCAGGGGGAAGGAATGAGCAGTTCTTC. The J gene is TRBJ2-1, the V gene TRBV28; 7 bases are shared with TRBD1. The germline V gene has CDR1 MDHEN and CDR2 SYDVKM. This CDR3 has 15 residues. V lost 6 bases to trimming and J lost 7 bases; unmatched junction nucleotides: 12.

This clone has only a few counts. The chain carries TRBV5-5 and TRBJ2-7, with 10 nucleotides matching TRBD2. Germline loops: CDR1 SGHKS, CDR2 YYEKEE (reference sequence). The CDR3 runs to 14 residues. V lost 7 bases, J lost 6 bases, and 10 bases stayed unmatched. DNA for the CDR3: TGTGCCAGCGGCAGGGGACTAGCGTCCCCCGAGCAGTACTTC. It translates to CASGRGLASPEQYF.

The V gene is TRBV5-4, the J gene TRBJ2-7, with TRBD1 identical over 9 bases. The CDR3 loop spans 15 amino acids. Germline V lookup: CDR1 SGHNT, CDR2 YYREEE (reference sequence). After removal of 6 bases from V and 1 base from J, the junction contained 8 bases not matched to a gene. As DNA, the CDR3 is TGTGCCAGCACGAGGGGACAGGGCCTATCCTACGAGCAGTACTTC. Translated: CASTRGQGLSYEQYF.

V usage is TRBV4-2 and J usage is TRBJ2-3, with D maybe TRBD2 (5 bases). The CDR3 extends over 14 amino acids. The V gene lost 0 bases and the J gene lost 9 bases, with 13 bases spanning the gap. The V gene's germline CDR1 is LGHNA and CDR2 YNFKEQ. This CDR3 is CASSQDWELGTQYF. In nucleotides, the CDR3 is TGTGCCAGCAGCCAAGATTGGGAGCTGGGGACGCAGTATTTT.

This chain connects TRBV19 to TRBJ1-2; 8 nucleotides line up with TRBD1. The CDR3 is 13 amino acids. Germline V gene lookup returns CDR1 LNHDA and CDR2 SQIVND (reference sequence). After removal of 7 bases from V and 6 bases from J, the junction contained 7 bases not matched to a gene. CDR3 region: CASTPTGVHGYTF. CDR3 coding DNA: TGTGCCAGTACCCCGACAGGGGTTCATGGCTACACCTTC.

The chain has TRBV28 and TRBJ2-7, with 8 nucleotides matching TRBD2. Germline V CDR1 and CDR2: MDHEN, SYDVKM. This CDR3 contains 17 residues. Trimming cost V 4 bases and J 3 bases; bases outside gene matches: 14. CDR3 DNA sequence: TGTGCCAGCAGTTCCGATCTTCCAGCGGGAGTGTTCTACGAGCAGTACTTC. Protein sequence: CASSSDLPAGVFYEQYF.

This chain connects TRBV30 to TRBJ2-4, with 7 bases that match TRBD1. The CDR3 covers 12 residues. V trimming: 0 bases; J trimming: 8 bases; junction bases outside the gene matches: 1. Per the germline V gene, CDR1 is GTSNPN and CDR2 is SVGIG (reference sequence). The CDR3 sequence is CAWSVTGDIQYF. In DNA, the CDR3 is TGTGCCTGGAGTGTCACAGGGGACATTCAGTACTTC.

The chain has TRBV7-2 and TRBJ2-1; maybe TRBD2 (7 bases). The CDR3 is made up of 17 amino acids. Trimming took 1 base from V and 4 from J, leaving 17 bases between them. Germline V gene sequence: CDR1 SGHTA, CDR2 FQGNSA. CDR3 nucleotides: TGTGCCAGCAGCTTAGTGGGTGGGGGGGCACAATACAATGAGCAGTTCTTC. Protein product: CASSLVGGGAQYNEQFF.

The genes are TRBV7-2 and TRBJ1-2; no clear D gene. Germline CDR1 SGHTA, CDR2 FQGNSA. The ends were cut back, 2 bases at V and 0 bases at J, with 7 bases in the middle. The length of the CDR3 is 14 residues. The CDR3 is CASSLMSANYGYTF. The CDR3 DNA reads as TGTGCCAGCAGCTTAATGTCAGCTAACTATGGCTACACCTTC.

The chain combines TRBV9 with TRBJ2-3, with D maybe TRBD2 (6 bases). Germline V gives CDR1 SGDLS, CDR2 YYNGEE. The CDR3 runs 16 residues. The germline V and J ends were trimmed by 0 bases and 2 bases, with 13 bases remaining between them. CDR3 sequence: CASSVGNSGSTDTQYF. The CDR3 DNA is TGTGCCAGCAGCGTAGGTAATAGCGGATCCACAGATACGCAGTATTTT.

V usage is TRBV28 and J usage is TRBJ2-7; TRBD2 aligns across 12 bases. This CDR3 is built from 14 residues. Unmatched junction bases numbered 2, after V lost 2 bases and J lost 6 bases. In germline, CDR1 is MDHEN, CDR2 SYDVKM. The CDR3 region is CASSLLAGGREQYF. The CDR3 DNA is TGTGCCAGCAGTTTACTAGCGGGAGGGCGCGAGCAGTACTTC.

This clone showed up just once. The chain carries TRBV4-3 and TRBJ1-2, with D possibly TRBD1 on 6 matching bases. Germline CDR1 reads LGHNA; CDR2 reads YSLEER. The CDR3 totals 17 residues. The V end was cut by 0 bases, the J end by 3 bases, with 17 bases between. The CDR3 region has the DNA TGCGCCAGCAGCCAAGATTCTTGGGGCCCAGGGGACTATGGCTACACCTTC. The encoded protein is CASSQDSWGPGDYGYTF.

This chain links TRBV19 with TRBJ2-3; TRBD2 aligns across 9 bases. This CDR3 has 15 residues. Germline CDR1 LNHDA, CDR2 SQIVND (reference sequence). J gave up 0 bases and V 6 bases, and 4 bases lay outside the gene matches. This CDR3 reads CASSTTSGSTDTQYF. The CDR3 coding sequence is TGTGCCAGTAGCACCACTAGCGGGAGCACAGATACGCAGTATTTT.

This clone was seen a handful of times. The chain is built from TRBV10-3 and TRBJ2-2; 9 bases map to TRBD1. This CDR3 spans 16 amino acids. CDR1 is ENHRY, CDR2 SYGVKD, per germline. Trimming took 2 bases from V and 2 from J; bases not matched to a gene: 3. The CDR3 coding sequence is TGTGCCATCAGTGAGCTGGGACAGGGAAACACCGGGGAGCTGTTTTTT. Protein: CAISELGQGNTGELFF.

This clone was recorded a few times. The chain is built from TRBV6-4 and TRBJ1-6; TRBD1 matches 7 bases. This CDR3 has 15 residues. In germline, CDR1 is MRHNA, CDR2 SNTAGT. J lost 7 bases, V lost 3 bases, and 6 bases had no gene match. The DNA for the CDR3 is TGTGCCAGCAGTGAGTACGGACAGGCGAATTCACCCCTCCACTTT. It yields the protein CASSEYGQANSPLHF.

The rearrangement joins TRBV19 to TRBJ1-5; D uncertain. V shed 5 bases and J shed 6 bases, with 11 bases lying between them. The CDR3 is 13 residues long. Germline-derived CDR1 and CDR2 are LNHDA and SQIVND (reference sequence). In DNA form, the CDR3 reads TGTGCCAGTAGTGGTGTCCGCGGTCAGCCCCAGCATTTT. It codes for CASSGVRGQPQHF.

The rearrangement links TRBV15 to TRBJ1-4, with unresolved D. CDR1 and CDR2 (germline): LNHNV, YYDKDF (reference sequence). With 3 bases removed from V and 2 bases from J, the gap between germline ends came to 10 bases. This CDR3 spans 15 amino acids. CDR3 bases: TGTGCCACCAGCAGGGGAGGCTTCACTAATGAAAAACTGTTTTTT. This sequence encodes CATSRGGFTNEKLFF.

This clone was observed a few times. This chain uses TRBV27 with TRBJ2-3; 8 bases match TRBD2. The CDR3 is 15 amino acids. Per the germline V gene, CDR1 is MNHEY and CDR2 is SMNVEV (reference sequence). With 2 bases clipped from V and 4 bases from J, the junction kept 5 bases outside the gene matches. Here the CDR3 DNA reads TGTGCCAGCAGTTTAGTCCTAGCGGGCCCAGATACGCAGTATTTT. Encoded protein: CASSLVLAGPDTQYF.

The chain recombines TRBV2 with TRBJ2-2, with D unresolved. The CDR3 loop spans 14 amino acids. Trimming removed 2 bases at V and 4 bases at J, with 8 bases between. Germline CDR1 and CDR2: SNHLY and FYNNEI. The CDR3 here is CASSEYYSTGELFF. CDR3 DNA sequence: TGTGCCAGCAGTGAATATTACAGCACCGGGGAGCTGTTTTTT.

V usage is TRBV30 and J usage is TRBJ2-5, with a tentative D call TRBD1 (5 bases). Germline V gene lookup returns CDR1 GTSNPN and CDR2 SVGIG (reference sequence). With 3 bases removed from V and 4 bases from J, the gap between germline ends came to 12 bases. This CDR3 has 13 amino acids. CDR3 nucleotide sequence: TGTGCCTGGAGCCCAGGGTCGCGAGAGACCCAGTACTTC. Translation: CAWSPGSRETQYF.

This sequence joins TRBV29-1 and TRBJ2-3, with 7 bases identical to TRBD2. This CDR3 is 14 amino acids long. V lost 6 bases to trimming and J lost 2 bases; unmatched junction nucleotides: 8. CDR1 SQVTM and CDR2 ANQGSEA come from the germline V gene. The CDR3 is CSVAARDYTDTQYF. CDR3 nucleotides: TGCAGCGTCGCCGCCCGGGACTACACAGATACGCAGTATTTT.

This CDR3 reads CASSQDALRGQDYGYTF. CDR3 nucleotide sequence: TGCGCCAGCAGCCAAGACGCGCTGAGGGGGCAGGACTATGGCTACACCTTC. The V gene is TRBV4-3, the J gene TRBJ1-2; 7 bases are a match to TRBD1. Germline CDR1 LGHNA, CDR2 YSLEER. V was clipped by 0 bases and J by 3 bases; unmatched bases: 10. CDR3 size: 17 residues.

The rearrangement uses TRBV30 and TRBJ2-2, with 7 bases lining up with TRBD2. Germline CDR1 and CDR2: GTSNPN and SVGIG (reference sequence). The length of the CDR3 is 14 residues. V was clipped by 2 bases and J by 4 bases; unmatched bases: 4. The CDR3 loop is CAWSSGAPTGELFF. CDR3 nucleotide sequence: TGTGCCTGGAGTAGCGGGGCGCCCACCGGGGAGCTGTTTTTT.

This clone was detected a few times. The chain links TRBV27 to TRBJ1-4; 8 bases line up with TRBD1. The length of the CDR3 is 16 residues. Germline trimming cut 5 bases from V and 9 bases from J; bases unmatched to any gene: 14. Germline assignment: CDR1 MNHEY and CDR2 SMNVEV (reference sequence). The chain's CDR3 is CASSPHLGQEGKKLFF. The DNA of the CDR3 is TGTGCCAGCAGTCCCCATTTGGGACAGGAGGGGAAAAAACTGTTTTTT. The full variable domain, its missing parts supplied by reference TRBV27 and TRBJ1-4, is EAQVTQNPRYLITVTGKKLTVTCSQNMNHEYMSWYRQDPGLGLRQIYYSMNVEVTDKGDVPEGYKVSRKEKRNFPLILESPSPNQTSLYFCASSPHLGQEGKKLFFGSGTQLSVL.

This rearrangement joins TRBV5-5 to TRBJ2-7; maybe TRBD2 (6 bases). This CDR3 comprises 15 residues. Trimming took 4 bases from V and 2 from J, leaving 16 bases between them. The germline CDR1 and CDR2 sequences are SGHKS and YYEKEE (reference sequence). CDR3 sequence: CASSAMGGMAYEQYF. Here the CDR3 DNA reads TGTGCCAGCAGCGCGATGGGGGGAATGGCCTACGAGCAGTACTTC.

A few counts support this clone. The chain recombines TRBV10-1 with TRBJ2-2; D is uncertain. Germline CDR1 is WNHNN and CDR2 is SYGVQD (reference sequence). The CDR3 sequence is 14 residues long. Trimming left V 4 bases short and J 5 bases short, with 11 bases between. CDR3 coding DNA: TGCGCCAGCAGTGGGCACAGTTATACCGGGGAGCTGTTTTTT. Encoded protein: CASSGHSYTGELFF.

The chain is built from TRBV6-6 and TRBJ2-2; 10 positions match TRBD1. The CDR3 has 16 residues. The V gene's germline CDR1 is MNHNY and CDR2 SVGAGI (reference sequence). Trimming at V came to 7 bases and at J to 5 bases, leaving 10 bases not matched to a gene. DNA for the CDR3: TGTGCCAGCACCGACGGACAGGGGGGGTTAACCGGGGAGCTGTTTTTT. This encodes CASTDGQGGLTGELFF.

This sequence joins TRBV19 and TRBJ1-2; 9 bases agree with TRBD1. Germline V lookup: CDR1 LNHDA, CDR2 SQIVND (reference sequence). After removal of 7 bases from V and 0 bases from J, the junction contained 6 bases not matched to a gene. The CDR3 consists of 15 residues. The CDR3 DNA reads TGTGCCAGTAATGAACAGGGGGCGCCTAACTATGGCTACACCTTC. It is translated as CASNEQGAPNYGYTF. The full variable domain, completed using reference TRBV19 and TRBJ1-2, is DGGITQSPKYLFRKEGQNVTLSCEQNLNHDAMYWYRQDPGQGLRLIYYSQIVNDFQKGDIAEGYSVSREKKESFPLTVTSAQKNPTAFYLCASNEQGAPNYGYTFGSGTRLTVV.